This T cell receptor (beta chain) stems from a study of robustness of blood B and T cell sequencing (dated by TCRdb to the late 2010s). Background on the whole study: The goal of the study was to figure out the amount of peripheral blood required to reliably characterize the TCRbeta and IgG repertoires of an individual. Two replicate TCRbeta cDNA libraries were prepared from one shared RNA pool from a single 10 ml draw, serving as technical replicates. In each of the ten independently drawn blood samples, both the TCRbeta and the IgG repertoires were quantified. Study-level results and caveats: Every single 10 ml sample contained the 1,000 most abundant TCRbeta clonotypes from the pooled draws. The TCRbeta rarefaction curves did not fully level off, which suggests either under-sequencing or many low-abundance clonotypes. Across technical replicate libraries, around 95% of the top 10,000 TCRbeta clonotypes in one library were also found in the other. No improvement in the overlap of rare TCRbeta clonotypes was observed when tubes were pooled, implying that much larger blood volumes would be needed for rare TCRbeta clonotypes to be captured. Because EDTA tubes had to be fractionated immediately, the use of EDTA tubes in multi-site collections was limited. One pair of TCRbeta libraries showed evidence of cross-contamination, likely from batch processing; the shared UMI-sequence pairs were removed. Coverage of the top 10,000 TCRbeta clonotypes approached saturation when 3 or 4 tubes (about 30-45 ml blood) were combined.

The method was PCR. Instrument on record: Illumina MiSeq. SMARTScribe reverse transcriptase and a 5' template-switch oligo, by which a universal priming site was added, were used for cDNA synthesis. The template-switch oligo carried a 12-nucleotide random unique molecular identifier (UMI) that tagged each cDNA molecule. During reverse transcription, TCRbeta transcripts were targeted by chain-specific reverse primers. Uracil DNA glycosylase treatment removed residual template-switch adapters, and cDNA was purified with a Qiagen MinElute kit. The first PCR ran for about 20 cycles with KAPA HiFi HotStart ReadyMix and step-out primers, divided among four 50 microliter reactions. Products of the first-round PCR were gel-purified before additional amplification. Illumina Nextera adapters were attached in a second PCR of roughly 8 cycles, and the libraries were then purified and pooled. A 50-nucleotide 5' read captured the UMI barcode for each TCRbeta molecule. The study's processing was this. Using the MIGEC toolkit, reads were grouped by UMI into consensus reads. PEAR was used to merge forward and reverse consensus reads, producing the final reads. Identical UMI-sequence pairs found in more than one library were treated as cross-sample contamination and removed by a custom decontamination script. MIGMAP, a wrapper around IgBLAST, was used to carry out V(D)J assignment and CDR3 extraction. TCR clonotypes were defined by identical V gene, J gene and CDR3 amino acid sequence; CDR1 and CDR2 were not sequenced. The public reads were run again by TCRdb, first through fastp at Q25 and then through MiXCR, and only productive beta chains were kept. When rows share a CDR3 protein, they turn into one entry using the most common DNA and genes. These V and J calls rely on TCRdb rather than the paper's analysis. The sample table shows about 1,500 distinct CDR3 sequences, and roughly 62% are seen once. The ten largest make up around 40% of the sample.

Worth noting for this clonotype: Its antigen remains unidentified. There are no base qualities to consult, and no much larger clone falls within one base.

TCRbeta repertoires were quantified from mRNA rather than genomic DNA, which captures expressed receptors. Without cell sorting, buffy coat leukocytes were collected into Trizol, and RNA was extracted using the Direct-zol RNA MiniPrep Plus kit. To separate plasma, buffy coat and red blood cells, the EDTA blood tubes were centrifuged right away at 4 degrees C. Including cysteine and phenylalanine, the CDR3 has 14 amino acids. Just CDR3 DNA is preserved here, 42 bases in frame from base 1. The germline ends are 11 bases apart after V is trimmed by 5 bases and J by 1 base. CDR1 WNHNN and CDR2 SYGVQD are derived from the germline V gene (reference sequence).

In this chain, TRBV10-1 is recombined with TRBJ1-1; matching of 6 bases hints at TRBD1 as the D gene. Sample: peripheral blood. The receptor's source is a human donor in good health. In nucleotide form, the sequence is TGCGCCAGCAGTTGGGGACACGGGAACACTGAAGCTTTCTTT. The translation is CASSWGHGNTEAFF.